Presented here are 18 T cell receptor beta chains from one specimen sequenced in a study of metastatic and nonmetastatic thyroid tumors. Prior to thyroid surgery, none of the patients had received any treatment. TCRdb re-called the PCR reads through MiXCR. The table records some 40,000 clones, 24% of them present only once. The sequencing input was tumor tissue. The receptors were sampled from a female donor with papillary thyroid cancer or a benign thyroid nodule (not recorded which). Some clones in this sample may be carry-over from other donors' samples.

This rearrangement joins TRBV19 to TRBJ2-7; possible D gene TRBD2, 7 bases. Trimming removed 7 bases at V and 0 bases at J, with 16 bases between. Per germline, CDR1 LNHDA and CDR2 SQIVND (reference sequence). The CDR3 extends over 15 amino acids. The CDR3 DNA reads as TGTGCCAGTACCCCAGGGGAGGGGGACTCCTACGAGCAGTACTTC. This translates into CASTPGEGDSYEQYF.

This clone was seen a few times. The rearrangement links TRBV20-1 to TRBJ2-7, with 12 nucleotides matching TRBD2. The CDR3 has 13 amino acids. Germline V lookup: CDR1 DFQATT, CDR2 SNEGSKA (reference sequence). The V segment lost 5 bases and the J segment 6 bases; nucleotides outside the gene matches: 5. The CDR3 DNA follows: TGCAGTGCTGACATGACTAGCGGGAGCGAGCAGTACTTC. It codes for CSADMTSGSEQYF.

As to this clone: The junction differs from germline at one of its ends, possibly a read error. V gene TRBV5-1 combines with J gene TRBJ2-3; D gene unclear. The CDR3 extends over 13 amino acids. Germline CDR1 and CDR2: SGHRS and YFSETQ. CDR3 in amino acids: CASTLVPQDTQYF. The CDR3 nucleotides read TGCGCCAGCACCTTGGTCCCCCAAGATACGCAGTATTTT.

This clone has ten or more counts. This chain links TRBV7-3 with TRBJ2-5; TRBD1 is a possible D gene (6 bases). This CDR3 is built from 13 residues. Between the trimmed V and J ends, which lost 5 bases and 2 bases, there was a span of 9 bases. Germline assignment: CDR1 SGHTA and CDR2 FQGTGA. CDR3 bases: TGTGCCAGCAGCAAGGACAGACAAGAGACCCAGTACTTC. This gives the protein CASSKDRQETQYF.

The chain recombines TRBV3-1 with TRBJ2-7, with 9 bases matching TRBD1. The CDR3 is 14 residues long. The V and J ends lost 2 bases and 4 bases, in that order; junction bases with no gene match: 3. Germline CDR1 and CDR2: LGHDT and YNNKEL (reference sequence). The CDR3 here is CASSQRDRVYEQYF. CDR3 bases: TGTGCCAGCAGCCAACGGGACAGGGTTTACGAGCAGTACTTC.

To note about this clone: The missing conserved phenylalanine or tryptophan at the end of this CDR3 makes a read error likely. This rearrangement joins TRBV6-2 or TRBV6-3 to TRBJ1-6, with D perhaps matching TRBD1 (5 bases). CDR3 length equals 12 residues. The V gene lost 8 bases and the J gene lost 9 bases, with 11 bases spanning the gap. Germline assignment: CDR1 MNHEY and CDR2 SVGEGT. The CDR3 DNA is TGTGCCAGCTGCCTGGGGGGTTCACCCCTCCACTCT. Amino acid sequence: CASCLGGSPLHS.

This clone was detected ten times or more. The gene calls are TRBV2 and TRBJ2-3; 9 positions agree with TRBD1. The V gene's germline CDR1 is SNHLY and CDR2 FYNNEI. CDR3 length: 17 amino acids. V shed 5 bases and J 3 bases; nucleotides not matched to a gene: 12. The CDR3 protein is CASSRGTGGRRTDTQYF. CDR3 bases: TGTGCCAGCAGTCGAGGAACAGGGGGCAGGAGGACAGATACGCAGTATTTT.

This clone has at least ten counts. The rearrangement links TRBV14 to TRBJ2-6; D call uncertain. Trimming cost V 1 base and J 2 bases, with 9 bases left between them. The CDR3 runs to 16 residues. Looked up from germline, CDR1 is SGHDN and CDR2 is FVKESK. The DNA for the CDR3 is TGTGCCAGCAGCCAAGCAAACAGCCCTGGGGCCAACGTCCTGACTTTC. It codes for CASSQANSPGANVLTF.

The V gene is TRBV20-1, the J gene TRBJ1-1, with TRBD1 identical over 7 bases. With 1 base clipped from V and 1 base from J, the junction kept 6 bases outside the gene matches. The CDR3 runs to 15 residues. The germline V gene encodes CDR1 DFQATT and CDR2 SNEGSKA (reference sequence). CDR3 amino acids: CSARASDRENTEAFF. The CDR3 coding sequence is TGCAGTGCTAGAGCGTCAGACAGGGAGAACACTGAAGCTTTCTTT.

This CDR3 reads CASSRDRMNTEAFF. The CDR3 DNA reads TGCGCCAGCAGCCGCGACAGGATGAACACTGAAGCTTTCTTT. V usage is TRBV4-3 and J usage is TRBJ1-1; weak D call: TRBD1 (6 bases). This CDR3 has 14 residues. The V and J ends lost 4 bases and 0 bases respectively, with 9 bases between them. Germline V lookup: CDR1 LGHNA, CDR2 YSLEER.

The genes are TRBV7-8 and TRBJ2-7, with D possibly being TRBD1 (5 bases). V shed 5 bases and J shed 5 bases, with 19 bases lying between them. Germline V CDR1 and CDR2: SGHVS, FQNEAQ. There are 15 residues in the CDR3. This CDR3 is CASSVRWQGPHEQYF. DNA of the CDR3: TGTGCCAGCAGCGTCCGTTGGCAGGGCCCTCACGAGCAGTACTTC.

The gene calls are TRBV5-1 and TRBJ2-3; D remains ambiguous. Trimming shortened V by 0 bases and J by 0 bases, and 5 bases separated the two germline ends. The CDR3 is 14 amino acids. The germline gives CDR1 SGHRS, CDR2 YFSETQ. CDR3 region: CASSLVGSTDTQYF. DNA for the CDR3: TGCGCCAGCAGCTTGGTGGGCAGCACAGATACGCAGTATTTT.

In its sample, this clone was seen a few times. The chain combines TRBV18 with TRBJ2-3; a possible D gene is TRBD1 (7 bases). CDR3 length equals 15 residues. Germline V gene data show CDR1 as KGHSH and CDR2 as LQKENI. The ends were cut back, 6 bases at V and 3 bases at J, with 16 bases in the middle. The CDR3 region has the DNA TGTGCCAGCTCTCGCTTGACAGGGAGGACAGATACGCAGTATTTT. Residues: CASSRLTGRTDTQYF.

The chain uses TRBV27 and TRBJ2-6; no clear D gene. V shed 4 bases and J shed 0 bases, with 13 bases lying between them. The germline CDR1 and CDR2 sequences are MNHEY and SMNVEV (reference sequence). There are 17 residues in the CDR3. CDR3 DNA sequence: TGTGCCAGCAGTTCCCTCCGCTCGAGCTCTGGGGCCAACGTCCTGACTTTC. This codes for CASSSLRSSSGANVLTF.

The rearrangement links TRBV28 to TRBJ2-7, with 12 bases that match TRBD2. Losses at the gene ends were 4 bases for V and 1 base for J; bases not matched to a gene: 17. Germline V gene sequence: CDR1 MDHEN, CDR2 SYDVKM. The CDR3 length is 20 residues. CDR3 region: CASSSLTPGTSGRHSYEQYF. Here the CDR3 DNA reads TGTGCCAGCAGTTCGCTAACCCCCGGTACTAGCGGGAGGCATTCCTACGAGCAGTACTTC. Full variable domain (rest looked up from reference TRBV28 and TRBJ2-7): DVKVTQSSRYLVKRTGEKVFLECVQDMDHENMFWYRQDPGLGLRLIYFSYDVKMKEKGDIPEGYSVSREKKERFSLILESASTNQTSMYLCASSSLTPGTSGRHSYEQYFGPGTRLTVT.

This clone was picked up a small number of times. The chain combines TRBV9 with TRBJ2-1, with 14 bases fitting TRBD2. CDR1 and CDR2 from the germline V gene are SGDLS and YYNGEE. CDR3 length: 17 amino acids. The J segment lost 9 bases and the V segment lost 4 bases, leaving 12 bases of the junction unmatched. In DNA, the CDR3 is TGTGCCAGCAGCCCTGGAGGGGGACTAGCGGGAGTCAGTGAGCAGTTCTTC. Protein sequence: CASSPGGGLAGVSEQFF.

This clone was observed at least ten times. The rearrangement uses TRBV27 and TRBJ2-6; D is unresolved. CDR3 size: 13 residues. V shed 6 bases and J shed 1 base, with 4 bases lying between them. CDR1 and CDR2 (germline): MNHEY, SMNVEV (reference sequence). This CDR3 is CASRGSGANVLTF. DNA of the CDR3: TGTGCCAGCAGGGGTTCTGGGGCCAACGTCCTGACTTTC.

This clone has ten or more counts. V is TRBV13 and J is TRBJ1-1; possible D gene TRBD1, 6 bases. With 4 bases removed from V and 0 bases from J, the gap between germline ends came to 18 bases. The CDR3 length is 17 residues. CDR1 and CDR2 from the germline V gene are PRHDT and FYEKMQ (reference sequence). Written as DNA, the CDR3 is TGTGCCAGCAGCTCGTTCCGGGACAAGGGAGTGAACACTGAAGCTTTCTTT. Translating it yields CASSSFRDKGVNTEAFF. The full variable domain, rest sourced from reference TRBV13 and TRBJ1-1, is AAGVIQSPRHLIKEKRETATLKCYPIPRHDTVYWYQQGPGQDPQFLISFYEKMQSDKGSIPDRFSAQQFSDYHSELNMSSLELGDSALYFCASSSFRDKGVNTEAFFGQGTRLTVV.